One sample yielded the 24 T cell receptor beta chains listed below, sequenced in a study of PD-1 blockade in classical Hodgkin lymphoma (dated by TCRdb to 2020 to 2022). What the time point label conveys for this sample: cycle 4 day 1 (C4D1), after more than five weeks of nivolumab. Every trial patient had relapsed following autologous stem cell transplantation, and prior brentuximab vedotin exposure was what differed among cohorts A, B and C. Preparation of the library involved the immunoSEQ multiplex PCR assay. TCRdb took over this immuneACCESS table, retaining in-frame rearrangements with V and J assigned. Such tables are incomplete; in checked studies, under half of the missing clones stem from an unresolved V gene, and the remainder is unexplained. The sample yields tens of thousands of clones; 90% were counted once. The top ten hold under 3.5% of the sample. The sample consisted of peripheral blood mononuclear cells (PBMCs), taken before the fourth cycle of nivolumab. The receptor set was obtained from a human donor with classical Hodgkin lymphoma.

This rearrangement joins TRBV7-9 to TRBJ2-7, with D unclear. The germline CDR1 and CDR2 sequences are SEHNR and FQNEAQ (reference sequence). The V end was cut by 5 bases, the J end by 3 bases, with 8 bases between. This CDR3 comprises 12 residues. CDR3 loop: CASSPPNYEQYF. CDR3 bases: TGTGCCAGCAGCCCCCCCAACTACGAGCAGTACTTC.

The chain employs TRBV5-6 and TRBJ1-5, with 9 bases identical to TRBD1. CDR1 and CDR2 (germline): SGHDT, YYEEEE. This CDR3 contains 15 residues. Germline trimming cut 4 bases from V and 5 bases from J; bases unmatched to any gene: 7. DNA of the CDR3: TGTGCCAGCAGCCCGACAGGGGGGCAGGATCAGCCCCAGCATTTT. Translation: CASSPTGGQDQPQHF.

The gene calls are TRBV7-9 and TRBJ1-2; D is uncertain. CDR3 length: 12 amino acids. The germline CDR1 and CDR2 sequences are SEHNR and FQNEAQ (reference sequence). The V and J ends lost 5 bases and 8 bases respectively, with 12 bases between them. DNA of the CDR3: TGTGCCAGCAGCGGAGTAGTTGGCGGCTACACCTTC. The encoded protein is CASSGVVGGYTF. Combining the CDR3 with reference TRBV7-9 and TRBJ1-2 gives the whole variable domain DTGVSQNPRHKITKRGQNVTFRCDPISEHNRLYWYRQTLGQGPEFLTYFQNEAQLEKSRLLSDRFSAERPKGSFSTLEIQRTEQGDSAMYLCASSGVVGGYTFGSGTRLTVV.

The V call is TRBV4-2, the J call TRBJ2-3; TRBD2 aligns across 7 bases. The germline V gene encodes CDR1 LGHNA and CDR2 YNFKEQ. The junction had 17 bases not matched to a gene; V was cut back by 4 bases and J by 4 bases. CDR3 size: 18 residues. CDR3 sequence reads: CASSLGLSGAPGADTQYF. CDR3 nucleotide sequence: TGTGCCAGCAGCCTAGGACTAAGCGGGGCCCCCGGGGCAGATACGCAGTATTTT.

The V and J genes are TRBV15 and TRBJ2-7; no firm D call. V gave up 5 bases and J gave up 2 bases, with 13 bases separating them. In germline, CDR1 is LNHNV, CDR2 YYDKDF (reference sequence). CDR3 size: 14 residues. CDR3 region: CATSGLGPTYEQYF. CDR3 DNA sequence: TGTGCCACCAGCGGCCTAGGACCGACCTACGAGCAGTACTTC.

The chain uses TRBV18 and TRBJ2-5, with 7 bases that match TRBD2. The V gene's germline CDR1 is KGHSH and CDR2 LQKENI. V dropped 2 bases and J dropped 5; count of bases not matched to a gene: 2. This CDR3 spans 13 amino acids. In DNA, the CDR3 is TGTGCCAGCTCACCAGAGGGAGGGGAGACCCAGTACTTC. As protein: CASSPEGGETQYF.

The chain is built from TRBV18 and TRBJ2-3; 8 positions match TRBD1. The CDR3 is 15 amino acids. Germline assignment: CDR1 KGHSH and CDR2 LQKENI. The junction had 4 bases not matched to a gene; V was cut back by 4 bases and J by 1 base. CDR3 amino acids: CASSRDRGGTDTQYF. Written as DNA, the CDR3 is TGTGCCAGCTCACGTGACAGGGGCGGCACAGATACGCAGTATTTT. The full variable domain, rest sourced from reference TRBV18 and TRBJ2-3, is NAGVMQNPRHLVRRRGQEARLRCSPMKGHSHVYWYRQLPEEGLKFMVYLQKENIIDESGMPKERFSAEFPKEGPSILRIQQVVRGDSAAYFCASSRDRGGTDTQYFGPGTRLTVL.

This chain uses TRBV10-1 with TRBJ1-4; maybe TRBD1 (6 bases). Germline V gives CDR1 WNHNN, CDR2 SYGVQD (reference sequence). The CDR3 totals 16 residues. V was pared by 4 bases and J by 8 bases, with 20 bases between. The DNA of the CDR3 is TGCGCCAGCAGTGTTGACGGTGGCAGGGGAAAAGAAAAACTGTTTTTT. Translating gives CASSVDGGRGKEKLFF.

The CDR3 DNA reads as TGTGCCAGCAGCTGGGGAGGACTAGGGAGGTCTACGCAGTATTTT. Translating it yields CASSWGGLGRSTQYF. The chain links TRBV6-5 to TRBJ2-3; TRBD2 matches at 7 bases. CDR3 length: 15 residues. Germline V gives CDR1 MNHEY, CDR2 SVGAGI. Unmatched junction bases numbered 14, after V lost 6 bases and J lost 8 bases.

The chain employs TRBV7-8 and TRBJ2-1, with a weak D call TRBD1 (6 bases). There are 13 residues in the CDR3. Trimming removed 1 base from V and 8 bases from J, with 9 bases in between. The germline gives CDR1 SGHVS, CDR2 FQNEAQ. CDR3 sequence reads: CASSLEGVDEQFF. The DNA of the CDR3 is TGTGCCAGCAGCTTAGAGGGGGTCGATGAGCAGTTCTTC. The whole variable domain, remainder taken from reference TRBV7-8 and TRBJ2-1, is GAGVSQSPRYKVAKRGQDVALRCDPISGHVSLFWYQQALGQGPEFLTYFQNEAQLDKSGLPSDRFFAERPEGSVSTLKIQRTQQEDSAVYLCASSLEGVDEQFFGPGTRLTVL.

V gene TRBV21-1 combines with J gene TRBJ2-4. TRBV21-1 is marked as a pseudogene. The CDR3 has 22 amino acids. In DNA form, the CDR3 reads TGTGCCAGCAGGAAAAGGTGCGGGACACGGCCCGGGGTTAGAGTAGCCAAAAACATTCAGTACTTC. It translates to CASRKRCGTRPGVRVAKNIQYF.

V and J are TRBV6-5 and TRBJ1-2; 11 nucleotides align to TRBD1. This CDR3 comprises 14 residues. CDR1 is MNHEY and CDR2 is SVGAGI in the germline V gene. With 6 bases clipped from V and 2 bases from J, the junction kept 2 bases outside the gene matches. The CDR3 DNA follows: TGTGCCAGCAGCAGGGACAGGGGGAACTATGGCTACACCTTC. This codes for CASSRDRGNYGYTF.

V usage is TRBV27 and J usage is TRBJ2-7; D perhaps matches TRBD1 (7 bases). V dropped 9 bases and J dropped 0 bases, with 15 bases sitting between them. Looked up from germline, CDR1 is MNHEY and CDR2 is SMNVEV (reference sequence). This CDR3 comprises 14 residues. The CDR3, as DNA: TGTGCCAGTAAGTCAGGGGGGAGCTCCTACGAGCAGTACTTC. Protein product: CASKSGGSSYEQYF.

This clone is a singleton in its sample. The V call is TRBV6-1, the J call TRBJ2-1; no clear D gene. The CDR3 sequence is 13 residues long. The germline V gene has CDR1 MNHNS and CDR2 SASEGT. The V and J ends lost 4 bases and 6 bases respectively, with 10 bases between them. The CDR3 is CASSAPATNEQFF. CDR3 DNA: TGTGCCAGCAGTGCCCCCGCCACCAATGAGCAGTTCTTC.

The V gene is TRBV5-6, the J gene TRBJ1-5, with D possibly TRBD1 on 6 matching bases. V was cut by 3 bases and J by 6 bases, with 10 bases left in between. This CDR3 has 13 residues. Germline CDR1 SGHDT, CDR2 YYEEEE. The CDR3 DNA follows: TGTGCCAGCAGCTGGGGGGCGGGTCAGCCCCAGCATTTT. It codes for CASSWGAGQPQHF.

This rearrangement joins TRBV9 to TRBJ2-7; D is unresolved. V lost 3 bases and J lost 3, with 10 bases in between. Germline values: CDR1 SGDLS, CDR2 YYNGEE. The CDR3 has 13 residues. The CDR3 sequence is CASSAENSYEQYF. CDR3 bases: TGTGCCAGCAGCGCGGAGAACAGCTACGAGCAGTACTTC.

The chain carries TRBV18 and TRBJ1-2; 8 bases are shared with TRBD1. This CDR3 spans 12 amino acids. In germline, CDR1 is KGHSH, CDR2 LQKENI. Germline trimming cut 3 bases from V and 8 bases from J; bases unmatched to any gene: 2. The CDR3 DNA is TGTGCCAGCTCACCTGGGACAGGAGGCTACACCTTC. Translation gives CASSPGTGGYTF.

V and J are TRBV9 and TRBJ1-6, with D hard to call. This CDR3 contains 15 residues. V was shortened by 4 bases and J by 2 bases, with 10 bases between the two germline ends. From germline, CDR1 is SGDLS and CDR2 YYNGEE. CDR3 loop: CASSSHAAYNSPLHF. CDR3 coding DNA: TGTGCCAGCAGCTCCCACGCCGCCTATAATTCACCCCTCCACTTT. Full variable domain (outside the CDR3, taken from reference TRBV9 and TRBJ1-6): DSGVTQTPKHLITATGQRVTLRCSPRSGDLSVYWYQQSLDQGLQFLIQYYNGEERAKGNILERFSAQQFPDLHSELNLSSLELGDSALYFCASSSHAAYNSPLHFGNGTRLTVT.

This clone was seen only once. The rearrangement uses TRBV7-7 and TRBJ2-3, with D hard to call. V was shortened by 5 bases and J by 6 bases, with 15 bases between the two germline ends. Germline V gene lookup returns CDR1 SSHAT and CDR2 FNYEAQ (reference sequence). This CDR3 region has 14 residues. CDR3 sequence (DNA): TGTGCCAGCAGCGCTGACCATCAGGTGGATACGCAGTATTTT. It encodes CASSADHQVDTQYF.

The chain joins TRBV7-2 to TRBJ1-5; maybe TRBD1 (6 bases). Germline CDR1 SGHTA, CDR2 FQGNSA. V dropped 5 bases and J dropped 11 bases, with 16 bases sitting between them. The CDR3 contains 13 residues. In DNA form, the CDR3 reads TGTGCCAGCAGCCAGAGTAAGGGGGACGCCCAGCATTTT. This codes for CASSQSKGDAQHF.

The J gene is TRBJ2-7, the V gene TRBV7-7, with a possible D match to TRBD2 (6 bases). CDR3 length: 14 amino acids. The V gene lost 5 bases and the J gene lost 3 bases, with 14 bases spanning the gap. The germline V gene has CDR1 SSHAT and CDR2 FNYEAQ (reference sequence). Here the CDR3 reads CASSPGVGGYEQYF. CDR3 sequence (DNA): TGTGCCAGCAGCCCTGGGGTCGGGGGCTACGAGCAGTACTTC. The variable domain in full, with the rest retrieved from reference TRBV7-7 and TRBJ2-7, is GAGVSQSPRYKVTKRGQDVTLRCDPISSHATLYWYQQALGQGPEFLTYFNYEAQPDKSGLPSDRFSAERPEGSISTLTIQRTEQRDSAMYRCASSPGVGGYEQYFGPGTRLTVT.

The chain has TRBV7-8 and TRBJ2-5, with D perhaps matching TRBD1 (6 bases). In germline, CDR1 is SGHVS, CDR2 FQNEAQ. The V and J ends lost 10 bases and 2 bases respectively, with 8 bases between them. The CDR3 sequence is 11 residues long. CDR3 nucleotide sequence: TGTGCCATCAGGGGTCAAGAGACCCAGTACTTC. Its translation is CAIRGQETQYF.

The rearrangement uses TRBV13 and TRBJ2-5, with 15 bases fitting TRBD2. The CDR3 has 17 amino acids. Unmatched junction bases numbered 6, after V lost 4 bases and J lost 3 bases. Germline V lookup: CDR1 PRHDT, CDR2 FYEKMQ (reference sequence). CDR3 in amino acids: CASSSGLAGGPEETQYF. DNA for the CDR3: TGTGCCAGCAGCTCAGGACTAGCGGGGGGGCCAGAAGAGACCCAGTACTTC.

The chain has TRBV7-9 and TRBJ1-2, with 8 bases fitting TRBD1. The CDR3 runs 13 residues. CDR1 is SEHNR, CDR2 FQNEAQ, per germline (reference sequence). V dropped 4 bases and J dropped 6; count of bases not matched to a gene: 4. The CDR3 sequence is CASSSRGQDGYTF. In DNA, the CDR3 is TGTGCCAGCAGCTCCAGGGGGCAGGATGGCTACACCTTC.